Following are 23 T cell receptor beta chains from one sample sequenced in a study of blood T cells in healthy people across ages (dated by TCRdb to between 2015 and 2017). Library creation used 5' RACE. A second PCR of roughly 6 to 12 cycles was run with a J-beta primer mix and a sample-barcoded 5' primer. TCRdb reran the public reads through fastp at Q25 and MiXCR, keeping productive beta chains. Entries are consolidated by CDR3 protein sequence, retaining the most common genes and DNA. The table for this sample lists around 1,800,000 distinct CDR3 sequences; about two fifths of them were counted only once. The ten largest clones represent roughly 23% of the sample. The material sequenced was blood. The origin of the receptors is a human donor in good health.

As concerns this clonotype: This may arise from a read error, as a much more abundant clone is one base away. The chain uses TRBV7-8 and TRBJ1-2, with TRBD1 matching 9 bases. Germline V gene lookup returns CDR1 SGHVS and CDR2 FQNEAQ. V lost 3 bases and J lost 7; bases outside the gene matches: 12. The CDR3 contains 16 residues. This CDR3 reads CASSFDTGGFLGGYTF. The CDR3, as DNA: TGTGCCAGCAGCTTTGATACAGGGGGCTTTCTTGGTGGCTACACCTTC.

The CDR3 is CSATHPSQPQHF. The CDR3 DNA sequence: TGCAGTGCTACCCACCCTAGTCAGCCCCAGCATTTT. V and J are TRBV20-1 and TRBJ1-5, with D uncertain. The CDR3 runs to 12 residues. Trimming left V 4 bases short and J 6 bases short, with 10 bases between. Germline CDR1 is DFQATT and CDR2 is SNEGSKA (reference sequence).

As to this clonotype: An end of the junction does not agree with germline; a read error may underlie this. The chain recombines TRBV7-2 with TRBJ1-2; 12 bases agree with TRBD1. The CDR3 sequence is 18 residues long. The germline V gene encodes CDR1 SGHTA and CDR2 FQGNSA. CDR3 residues: CASSLVPGQGAINYGYTF. CDR3 nucleotides: TGCGCCAGCAGCTTAGTGCCGGGACAGGGGGCGATTAACTATGGCTACACCTTC.

This clonotype was observed a handful of times. J is TRBJ2-7 and V is TRBV7-2; perhaps TRBD2 as D (5 bases). This CDR3 contains 11 residues. Looked up from germline, CDR1 is SGHTA and CDR2 is FQGNSA. Trimming took off 5 bases at V and 6 bases at J, with 8 bases between the two ends. The CDR3 bases are TGTGCCAGCAGCGGACTGGGCGAGCAGTACTTC. Translation: CASSGLGEQYF.

The chain is built from TRBV19 and TRBJ2-3, with 10 bases matching TRBD2. Germline values: CDR1 LNHDA, CDR2 SQIVND (reference sequence). With 10 bases clipped from V and 6 bases from J, the junction kept 4 bases outside the gene matches. This CDR3 is built from 12 residues. CDR3 bases: TGTGCCACCAGGACTAGCGGTGATACGCAGTATTTT. Translation gives CATRTSGDTQYF.

The rearrangement links TRBV29-1 to TRBJ1-1; perhaps TRBD1 as D (6 bases). The CDR3 is made up of 13 amino acids. With 4 bases removed from V and 7 bases from J, the gap between germline ends came to 16 bases. Per the germline V gene, CDR1 is SQVTM and CDR2 is ANQGSEA. The CDR3 nucleotides are TGCAGCGTTGCGGGACATCCGAAGAATGAAGCTTTCTTT. Its translation: CSVAGHPKNEAFF.

The chain combines TRBV20-1 with TRBJ1-1; tentative D call: TRBD1 (6 bases). Between the trimmed V and J ends, which lost 3 bases and 1 base, there was a span of 21 bases. This CDR3 comprises 17 residues. The V gene's germline CDR1 is DFQATT and CDR2 SNEGSKA (reference sequence). The DNA for the CDR3 is TGCAGTGCTAGGATTCGCTCAGGGGTCGGTAGGAACACTGAAGCTTTCTTT. Translating it yields CSARIRSGVGRNTEAFF.

The chain employs TRBV12-3 or TRBV12-4 and TRBJ2-5; D gene unclear. The CDR3 totals 15 residues. Trimming took 1 base from V and 2 from J, leaving 11 bases between them. The CDR3 coding sequence is TGTGCCAGCAGTTTAGGTTATCTAACGCAAGAGACCCAGTACTTC. This translates into CASSLGYLTQETQYF.

The chain is built from TRBV20-1 and TRBJ1-2; a weak D match, TRBD1 (6 bases). V dropped 3 bases and J dropped 1 base, with 12 bases sitting between them. This CDR3 contains 14 residues. Germline lookup yields CDR1 DFQATT and CDR2 SNEGSKA (reference sequence). In nucleotides, the CDR3 is TGCAGTGCTAGTGGAAGACAGGATAACTATGGCTACACCTTC. This codes for CSASGRQDNYGYTF.

The chain is built from TRBV9 and TRBJ1-2; 7 nucleotides agree with TRBD1. The CDR3 has 15 residues. Germline CDR1 reads SGDLS; CDR2 reads YYNGEE. V dropped 0 bases and J dropped 5; count of bases not matched to a gene: 7. The CDR3: CASSVGRGQWYGYTF. The CDR3 DNA sequence: TGTGCCAGCAGCGTAGGGAGGGGGCAATGGTATGGCTACACCTTC.

This chain links TRBV25-1 with TRBJ1-2; tentatively, D is TRBD1 (6 bases). This CDR3 contains 19 residues. Germline V gives CDR1 MGHDK, CDR2 SYGVNS. Trimming removed 0 bases at V and 3 bases at J, with 23 bases between. In nucleotides, the CDR3 is TGTGCCAGCAGTGAATACTTTCCTGCGTCGGGGGCTAGAGACTATGGCTACACCTTC. This translates into CASSEYFPASGARDYGYTF.

This clonotype was picked up a small number of times. The CDR3 spells CASSPTGESSPLHF. CDR3 sequence (DNA): TGTGCCAGCAGCCCGACAGGGGAAAGTTCACCCCTCCACTTT. This chain links TRBV28 with TRBJ1-6, with 8 bases lining up with TRBD1. This CDR3 has 14 residues. Trimming cost V 6 bases and J 9 bases; bases outside gene matches: 7. Germline CDR1 is MDHEN and CDR2 is SYDVKM.

This clonotype was counted between two and nine times. The J gene is TRBJ1-4, the V gene TRBV4-1; D is unclear. Between the trimmed V and J ends, which lost 1 base and 0 bases, there was a span of 9 bases. CDR3 size: 16 residues. The germline V gene has CDR1 MGHRA and CDR2 YSYEKL. The CDR3 loop is CASSQGRMTTNEKLFF. The DNA of the CDR3 is TGCGCCAGCAGCCAAGGCCGGATGACAACTAATGAAAAACTGTTTTTT.

This clonotype was recorded at least ten times. V and J are TRBV6-5 and TRBJ1-4; 9 bases agree with TRBD1. The CDR3 runs 14 residues. The V gene end was trimmed by 6 bases and the J gene end by 4 bases; junction bases not matched to a gene: 3. Germline V lookup: CDR1 MNHEY, CDR2 SVGAGI. The CDR3 spells CASRPGQGNEKLFF. The CDR3 bases are TGTGCCAGCAGACCGGGACAGGGTAATGAAAAACTGTTTTTT.

Only a few counts were recorded for this clonotype. The CDR3 here is CSARGGLREAFF. The DNA of the CDR3 is TGCAGTGCTAGAGGGGGGCTGAGGGAAGCTTTCTTT. The V gene is TRBV20-1, the J gene TRBJ1-1, with D maybe TRBD1 (6 bases). The V and J ends lost 1 base and 8 bases respectively, with 11 bases between them. The CDR3 runs to 12 residues. From germline, CDR1 is DFQATT and CDR2 SNEGSKA (reference sequence).

This clonotype was observed a few times. The rearrangement uses TRBV7-6 and TRBJ1-6; D perhaps matches TRBD1 (6 bases). This CDR3 contains 13 residues. Germline loops: CDR1 SGHVS, CDR2 FNYEAQ. V was clipped by 5 bases and J by 9 bases, with 11 bases between them. This CDR3 is CASSPGQFSPLHF. CDR3 sequence (DNA): TGTGCCAGCAGCCCCGGACAGTTTTCACCCCTCCACTTT.

The J gene is TRBJ2-5, the V gene TRBV6-2 or TRBV6-3; 7 positions agree with TRBD2. Per the germline V gene, CDR1 is MNHEY and CDR2 is SVGEGT. The junction had 15 bases not matched to a gene; V was cut back by 6 bases and J by 5 bases. CDR3 length: 16 amino acids. CDR3 DNA: TGTGCCAGCAGGCCGTTTGGAGGACTAGGCGGTGAGACCCAGTACTTC. Residues: CASRPFGGLGGETQYF.

A few counts support this clonotype. V usage is TRBV24-1 and J usage is TRBJ2-7, with D possibly being TRBD1 or TRBD2 (5 bases each). CDR3 length equals 15 residues. CDR1 and CDR2 from the germline V gene are KGHDR and SFDVKD. Deletions cut 5 bases from V and 6 bases from J, with 19 bases between. The chain's CDR3 is CATSGVGTLTSEQYF. CDR3 sequence (DNA): TGTGCCACCAGTGGTGTCGGGACCTTAACTAGCGAGCAGTACTTC.

The V and J genes are TRBV12-3 or TRBV12-4 and TRBJ1-2; 8 nucleotides align to TRBD1. The CDR3 runs to 14 residues. The ends lost 5 bases at V and 2 bases at J; junction bases unmatched: 4. The CDR3 DNA is TGTGCCAGCAGTATCCGGACAGGGAACTATGGCTACACCTTC. This translates into CASSIRTGNYGYTF.

The J gene is TRBJ1-1, the V gene TRBV20-1; possibly TRBD1 for D (5 bases). The CDR3 covers 16 residues. CDR1 and CDR2 from the germline V gene are DFQATT and SNEGSKA (reference sequence). Trimming removed 5 bases from V and 4 bases from J, with 23 bases in between. The CDR3 loop is CSAGRPLGGTATEAFF. DNA for the CDR3: TGCAGTGCTGGACGTCCCCTCGGGGGTACGGCCACTGAAGCTTTCTTT.

This clonotype was detected once. The chain couples TRBV7-9 to TRBJ2-3, with 7 bases matching TRBD1. The CDR3 contains 17 residues. V lost 3 bases to trimming and J lost 1 base; unmatched junction nucleotides: 10. CDR1 is SEHNR, CDR2 FQNEAQ, per germline (reference sequence). The CDR3 DNA reads TGTGCCAGCAGCTTTAGCTTCGGGACAGTACGCACAGATACGCAGTATTTT. Translation: CASSFSFGTVRTDTQYF.

The chain recombines TRBV15 with TRBJ1-4, with 7 bases identical to TRBD1. Germline CDR1 and CDR2: LNHNV and YYDKDF (reference sequence). This CDR3 comprises 16 residues. V trimming: 0 bases; J trimming: 3 bases; junction bases outside the gene matches: 4. The CDR3 sequence is CATSREGRGSNEKLFF. The CDR3, as DNA: TGTGCCACCAGCAGAGAGGGCAGGGGGTCTAATGAAAAACTGTTTTTT.

The V call is TRBV20-1, the J call TRBJ2-5; maybe TRBD1 (6 bases). V lost 3 bases to trimming and J lost 7 bases, with 12 bases between them. This CDR3 is built from 12 residues. From germline, CDR1 is DFQATT and CDR2 SNEGSKA (reference sequence). This CDR3 reads CSASIRGGTQYF. In DNA, the CDR3 is TGCAGTGCTAGCATCAGGGGTGGGACCCAGTACTTC.